Included here is one TCR beta chain sequence, with context. What it binds is unknown. Profiling relied on immunoSEQ multiplex PCR, and the TCRdb table lists in-frame clones only, not all of them. The sample lists about 88,000 clones, roughly 94% seen once, with about 5.2% in the top ten. The CDR3 is 13 amino acids. The V gene lost 4 bases and the J gene lost 0 bases, with 4 bases spanning the gap. Germline CDR1 is LGHDT and CDR2 is YNNKEL (reference sequence). This entry comes from a study of T cell responses to AZD1222 COVID-19 vaccine. General study results and limits: Among spike-specific TCRs, nearly half reportedly target unmutated variant regions.

The V call is TRBV3-1 (or the pseudogene TRBV3-2), the J call TRBJ2-1, with D uncertain. This specimen was peripheral blood, taken on day 0 of AZD1222 vaccination. The clonotype originates from an adult in good health. CDR3 in DNA: TGTGCCAGCAGCCGCATCTCCTACAATGAGCAGTTCTTC. It translates to CASSRISYNEQFF.